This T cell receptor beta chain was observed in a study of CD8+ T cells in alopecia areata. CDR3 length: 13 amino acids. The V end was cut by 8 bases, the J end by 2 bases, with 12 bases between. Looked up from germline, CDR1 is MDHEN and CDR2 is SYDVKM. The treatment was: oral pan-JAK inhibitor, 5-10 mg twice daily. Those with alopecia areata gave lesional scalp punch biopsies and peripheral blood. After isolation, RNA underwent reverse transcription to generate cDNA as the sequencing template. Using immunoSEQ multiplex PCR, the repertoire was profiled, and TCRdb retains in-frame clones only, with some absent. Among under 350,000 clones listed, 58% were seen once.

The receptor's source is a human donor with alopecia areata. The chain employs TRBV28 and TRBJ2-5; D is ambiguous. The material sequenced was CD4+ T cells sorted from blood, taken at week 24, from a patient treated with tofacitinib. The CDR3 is CASAPAYQETQYF. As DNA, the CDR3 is TGTGCCAGCGCGCCGGCCTATCAAGAGACCCAGTACTTC.